This T cell receptor (beta chain) was obtained from a study of blood T cell repertoires in COVID-19. Study overall: There were acute and convalescent COVID-19 samples, and they came from the United States, Italy and Spain. PBMCs, B-cell-depleted T cells, or T cells provided the cDNA or gDNA that made up the material.

Original methodology: For nucleated cells, counts were estimated from reference gene primer amplification. Sequencing used immunoSEQ multiplex PCR; TCRdb keeps in-frame clones, though not all of them. That table gives V, J and clone size, and the DNA gave D and trimming. Seen here are some 200,000 clones, approximately 82% observed once, and the top ten hold 6.9%. Germline values: CDR1 SNHLY, CDR2 FYNNEI. The ends were cut back, 10 bases at V and 3 bases at J, with 22 bases in the middle. This CDR3 spans 15 amino acids. The V call is TRBV2, the J call TRBJ2-7; perhaps TRBD2 as D (6 bases). Sequencing was performed on peripheral blood. The receptor comes from a human donor with acute or convalescent COVID-19. The donor label of this sample is uncertain. CDR3 residues: CAIDVRTIEGYEQYF. CDR3 bases: TGTGCCATCGACGTTCGGACTATTGAGGGCTACGAGCAGTACTTC.